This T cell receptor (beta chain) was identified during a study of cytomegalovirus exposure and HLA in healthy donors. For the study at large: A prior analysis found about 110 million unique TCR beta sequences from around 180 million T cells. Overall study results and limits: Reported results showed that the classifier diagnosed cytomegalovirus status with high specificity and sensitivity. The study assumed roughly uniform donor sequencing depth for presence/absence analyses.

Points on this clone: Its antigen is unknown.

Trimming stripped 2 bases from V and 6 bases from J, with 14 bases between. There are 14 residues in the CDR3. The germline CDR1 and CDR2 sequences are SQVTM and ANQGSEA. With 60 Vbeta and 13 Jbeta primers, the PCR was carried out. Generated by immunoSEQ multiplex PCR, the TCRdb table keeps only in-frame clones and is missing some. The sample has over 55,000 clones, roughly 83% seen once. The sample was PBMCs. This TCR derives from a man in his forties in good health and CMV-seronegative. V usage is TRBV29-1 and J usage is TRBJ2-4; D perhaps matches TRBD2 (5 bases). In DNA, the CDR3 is TGCAGCGTTGAATTCGGAGGTCAACCAAACATTCAGTACTTC. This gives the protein CSVEFGGQPNIQYF.